This T cell receptor beta chain comes out of a study of graft-versus-host responses after intestinal transplantation. Study overall: In this cohort, recipients had multivisceral, liver-intestinal, or isolated intestinal transplants. Induction with anti-thymocyte globulin, then tacrolimus and steroids for 2 to 3 years, was given to all recipients.

This CDR3 has 15 amino acids. Per the germline V gene, CDR1 is SGHDN and CDR2 is FVKESK. Trimming took 1 base from V and 0 from J; bases not matched to a gene: 2. This clone was seen just once. Antigen: not known. The assay was immunoSEQ multiplex PCR, and TCRdb's table has in-frame clones only and misses some. The profile shows 90,000 to 130,000 clones, about 94% of them singletons. Study-level results: Early HvG declines after transplant were associated with peak circulating GvH clone levels. Individuals carrying graft-donor T cell macrochimerism showed high graft-versus-host to host-versus-graft clonal ratios in allografts.

This clonotype was obtained from a human donor who received an intestinal transplant. The chain employs TRBV14 and TRBJ1-2, with 7 positions matching TRBD1. Sequencing used unstimulated CD8+ T cells sorted from spleen or lymph node cells, obtained before intestinal transplant. CDR3 DNA sequence: TGTGCCAGCAGCCAAGGACAGGGTTCTAACTATGGCTACACCTTC. It yields the protein CASSQGQGSNYGYTF.